A single sample gave rise to the 13 T cell receptor beta chains below, sequenced in a study of PD-L1 blockade in urothelial cancer. TCRdb's copy holds only in-frame clones and misses some; the assay was immunoSEQ multiplex PCR. The sample holds some 22,000 clones, nearly 90% seen once. Sequencing was performed on PBMCs, taken around atezolizumab (anti-PD-L1) treatment. All receptors come from a woman aged 55-70 years with urothelial cancer.

The V and J genes are TRBV18 and TRBJ2-7; the D is unclear. Germline V gene sequence: CDR1 KGHSH, CDR2 LQKENI. The CDR3 sequence is 13 residues long. V shed 6 bases and J shed 5 bases, with 14 bases lying between them. The CDR3 sequence: CASSQRYRDEQYF. The CDR3, as DNA: TGTGCCAGCTCCCAGCGCTATCGTGACGAGCAGTACTTC.

The chain joins TRBV6-5 to TRBJ2-7; no clear D gene. This CDR3 has 15 residues. Germline V gene sequence: CDR1 MNHEY, CDR2 SVGAGI. Trimming left V 0 bases short and J 5 bases short, with 14 bases between. The CDR3 nucleotides are TGTGCCAGCAGTTACTCGTCGCTCGGCAGGAACGAGCAGTACTTC. Amino acid sequence: CASSYSSLGRNEQYF.

The chain links TRBV19 to TRBJ2-1, with 10 bases fitting TRBD2. J lost 7 bases, V lost 5 bases, and 5 bases had no gene match. In germline, CDR1 is LNHDA, CDR2 SQIVND (reference sequence). The CDR3 has 14 residues. In nucleotides, the CDR3 is TGTGCCAGTAGTCCGGGACTAGCGTTAAATGAGCAGTTCTTC. The encoded protein is CASSPGLALNEQFF. Filled out from reference TRBV19 and TRBJ2-1, the complete variable domain reads DGGITQSPKYLFRKEGQNVTLSCEQNLNHDAMYWYRQDPGQGLRLIYYSQIVNDFQKGDIAEGYSVSREKKESFPLTVTSAQKNPTAFYLCASSPGLALNEQFFGPGTRLTVL.

This clone has just one count. The chain is built from TRBV18 and TRBJ2-5; 7 bases align to TRBD1. Germline V gene sequence: CDR1 KGHSH, CDR2 LQKENI. Losses at the gene ends were 6 bases for V and 14 bases for J; bases not matched to a gene: 12. This CDR3 is 12 amino acids long. The CDR3 region is CASSYDRVSLYF. CDR3 nucleotides: TGTGCCAGCTCCTATGACAGGGTCTCTCTCTACTTC.

This clone was detected only once. V usage is TRBV5-8 and J usage is TRBJ2-7; no reliable D call. This CDR3 has 13 amino acids. Germline values: CDR1 SGHTS, CDR2 YDEGEE. V lost 1 base to trimming and J lost 4 bases, with 9 bases between them. CDR3 residues: CASSLLAKYEQYF. For the CDR3, the DNA is TGTGCCAGCAGCTTGTTGGCAAAGTACGAGCAGTACTTC.

Of note for this clone: A read error may produce the germline difference seen at one junction end. The sample holds other DNA sequences that translate to the same CDR3. The chain employs TRBV15 and TRBJ1-2, with unresolved D. The germline V gene encodes CDR1 LNHNV and CDR2 YYDKDF (reference sequence). This CDR3 contains 18 residues. The CDR3 spells CATSRVLRREGGLYGYTF. In DNA form, the CDR3 reads TGTGCCACCAGCAGAGTTTTGAGGAGGGAGGGCGGGCTCTATGGCTACACTTTC.

The V gene is TRBV14, the J gene TRBJ2-1; 8 bases map to TRBD1. The CDR3 is made up of 15 amino acids. V gave up 6 bases and J gave up 10 bases; unmatched junction bases: 14. Germline V gene lookup returns CDR1 SGHDN and CDR2 FVKESK. The CDR3 DNA is TGTGCCAGCAGGCCGCCAGGGGGCGGCCCCCGGGAGCAGTTCTTC. This translates into CASRPPGGGPREQFF.

The genes are TRBV7-3 and TRBJ1-2, with D uncertain. V gave up 5 bases and J gave up 8 bases, with 15 bases separating them. Germline-derived CDR1 and CDR2 are SGHTA and FQGTGA. CDR3 length: 13 amino acids. The CDR3 spells CASSPGGREGYTF. Written as DNA, the CDR3 is TGTGCCAGCAGCCCGGGAGGCCGCGAAGGCTACACCTTC.

This clone was counted once. The chain carries TRBV29-1 and TRBJ1-4, with D possibly being TRBD1 (5 bases). CDR1 SQVTM and CDR2 ANQGSEA come from the germline V gene. Trimming took off 7 bases at V and 3 bases at J, with 18 bases between the two ends. The CDR3 has 15 amino acids. The CDR3 loop is CSATGAPGSNEKLFF. In nucleotides, the CDR3 is TGCAGCGCCACTGGGGCCCCAGGATCTAATGAAAAACTGTTTTTT. Variable domain in full (rest from reference TRBV29-1 and TRBJ1-4): SAVISQKPSRDICQRGTSLTIQCQVDSQVTMMFWYRQQPGQSLTLIATANQGSEATYESGFVIDKFPISRPNLTFSTLTVSNMSPEDSSIYLCSATGAPGSNEKLFFGSGTQLSVL.

This sequence joins TRBV28 and TRBJ2-1; 8 bases align to TRBD2. V lost 4 bases, J lost 0 bases, and 11 bases stayed unmatched. The CDR3 consists of 18 residues. Germline CDR1 and CDR2: MDHEN and SYDVKM. The CDR3, as DNA: TGTGCCAGCAGTTCCTCGGGGGGGAGCGGAGACTCCTACAATGAGCAGTTCTTC. Its protein product is CASSSSGGSGDSYNEQFF.

The chain uses TRBV7-3 and TRBJ1-1; D is possibly TRBD1 (5 bases). CDR1 SGHTA and CDR2 FQGTGA come from the germline V gene. The CDR3 is 16 residues long. Trimming took off 5 bases at V and 4 bases at J, with 20 bases between the two ends. The CDR3 spells CASSLQSVGASTEAFF. Here the CDR3 DNA reads TGTGCCAGCAGCCTACAATCGGTAGGGGCGTCCACTGAAGCTTTCTTT. The entire variable domain, with the rest obtained from reference TRBV7-3 and TRBJ1-1, is as follows: GAGVSQTPSNKVTEKGKYVELRCDPISGHTALYWYRQSLGQGPEFLIYFQGTGAADDSGLPNDRFFAVRPEGSVSTLKIQRTERGDSAVYLCASSLQSVGASTEAFFGQGTRLTVV.

The J gene is TRBJ2-7, the V gene TRBV18; TRBD1 matches 9 bases. The V gene's germline CDR1 is KGHSH and CDR2 LQKENI. V shed 5 bases, J shed 6 bases, and the junction held 17 bases outside the gene matches. The length of the CDR3 is 17 residues. The CDR3 DNA reads as TGTGCCAGCTCATTTCTCCCACCGGGACAGGGCCCTCCCGAGCAGTACTTC. Translation: CASSFLPPGQGPPEQYF.

The DNA for the CDR3 is TGTGCCAGCAGCTCCCAACAGGGTCCGGGCTACGAGCAGTACTTC. Its protein is CASSSQQGPGYEQYF. V gene TRBV7-3 combines with J gene TRBJ2-7, with D possibly being TRBD1 (6 bases). V was shortened by 4 bases and J by 3 bases, with 16 bases between the two germline ends. The CDR3 contains 15 residues. CDR1 is SGHTA and CDR2 is FQGTGA in the germline V gene.